Each of the 3 T cell receptor beta chains below was sequenced from the same sample in a study of PD-L1 blockade in urothelial cancer. Generated by immunoSEQ multiplex PCR, the TCRdb table keeps only in-frame clones and is missing some. The sample lists roughly 39,000 clones; approximately 90% were seen once. Time point meaning: pretreatment peripheral blood. Material: PBMCs, obtained around atezolizumab (anti-PD-L1) treatment. These receptors all stem from a woman in her sixties with urothelial cancer.

The rearrangement uses TRBV18 and TRBJ2-7; 8 bases align to TRBD1. Germline V lookup: CDR1 KGHSH, CDR2 LQKENI. The CDR3 totals 14 residues. Unmatched junction bases numbered 6, after V lost 2 bases and J lost 6 bases. CDR3 coding DNA: TGTGCCAGCTCACCAGTGGACAGGGTCTCCGAGCAGTACTTC. Translating gives CASSPVDRVSEQYF.

The genes are TRBV19 and TRBJ1-2; D possibly corresponds to TRBD1 (6 bases). Trimming took off 7 bases at V and 0 bases at J, with 15 bases between the two ends. The CDR3 contains 15 residues. The germline V gene encodes CDR1 LNHDA and CDR2 SQIVND (reference sequence). The CDR3 spells CASTPGGQPNYGYTF. The CDR3 nucleotides read TGTGCCAGTACCCCTGGAGGACAGCCTAACTATGGCTACACCTTC.

The V and J genes are TRBV18 and TRBJ2-5, with 7 bases that match TRBD1. CDR1 is KGHSH, CDR2 LQKENI, per germline. The CDR3 has 15 residues. The trim removed 2 bases at V and 3 bases at J, leaving 6 bases unmatched. The CDR3 loop reads CASSPEQGPEETQYF. The CDR3 DNA sequence: TGTGCCAGCTCACCAGAACAGGGGCCCGAAGAGACCCAGTACTTC.